Many counts were recorded for the clone carrying this T cell receptor beta chain. This library used around 0.4 ug RNA and molecular barcoded adaptors spanning alpha/delta and beta/gamma chains. One entry per CDR3 protein, called by TCRdb with MiXCR from the reads. The sample comprises about 60,000 distinct CDR3 sequences, around 14% of which are singletons, and roughly 45% rests with the top ten. The sample is drawn from a study of read filtering for tumor transcriptome and immune sequencing. At the level of the study: Transcriptome libraries were built from DNase-treated RNA.

This CDR3 region has 15 residues. Germline CDR1 and CDR2: SQVTM and ANQGSEA. The V gene lost 2 bases and the J gene lost 0 bases, with 14 bases spanning the gap. Specimen: a population of CD138-negative cells sorted from bone marrow. The rearrangement joins TRBV29-1 to TRBJ2-7; D not resolved. The clonotype comes from a donor over 35 with multiple myeloma. This CDR3 is CSVEFVAESSYEQYF. The CDR3 DNA sequence: TGCAGCGTTGAATTCGTGGCGGAGAGCTCCTACGAGCAGTACTTC.